Below, one T cell receptor (beta chain) is given with its context. The target antigen is unknown. These data come from a study of T cell repertoires in cytomegalovirus infection. The wider study: Newly reported HLA-C-restricted and thoroughly characterized HLA-B-restricted CMV epitopes were employed. Findings and caveats of the study: The study identified carriers of CMV plus the relevant HLA from cumulative public TCR beta family frequency. Clonotypes of TCR beta that were HLA-C-restricted and CMV-specific dominated the ex vivo response.

TCRdb processed the reads anew with MiXCR; each CDR3 protein has one entry. The profile covers 750,000 to 900,000 distinct CDR3 sequences, with just under 30% appearing a single time and approximately 14% taken by the ten largest. Germline V gene data show CDR1 as MDHEN and CDR2 as SYDVKM. V was trimmed by 6 bases and J by 7 bases, leaving 9 bases between them. This CDR3 is 11 amino acids long. V is TRBV28 and J is TRBJ1-2; no definite D call. This receptor was obtained from a human donor in good health (CMV status not recorded). Some clones in this sample may be carry-over from other donors' samples. Source: cultured CD8+ T cells from PBMCs, taken from culture after CMV antigen stimulation. The chain's CDR3 is CASRKGSGYTF. In DNA form, the CDR3 reads TGTGCCAGCAGAAAAGGTAGTGGCTACACCTTC.